Reported below is one TCR beta chain. What it recognizes is unknown. The record originates from a study of cytomegalovirus exposure and HLA in healthy donors. Notes on the study in general: Cytomegalovirus association was listed for 164 TCR beta chains. The majority of TCR sequences were rare, yet some public TCRs appeared in many donors. Cytomegalovirus status was reportedly diagnosed by the classifier with high sensitivity and specificity.

The repertoire was sequenced with immunoSEQ multiplex PCR; TCRdb's copy has only in-frame clones and lacks some. The repertoire holds 150,000 to 250,000 clones, with about three quarters as singletons. In germline, CDR1 is SGHVS, CDR2 FNYEAQ. There are 22 residues in the CDR3. V lost 5 bases and J lost 0; bases outside the gene matches: 19. The J gene is TRBJ2-1, the V gene TRBV7-6; 13 positions agree with TRBD2. The source is a woman under 40 in good health and CMV-seronegative. Input material: PBMCs. The CDR3 here is CASSLPRDGTSGVTSSYNEQFF. Here the CDR3 DNA reads TGTGCCAGCAGCCTCCCGAGGGATGGGACTAGCGGGGTCACCAGCTCCTACAATGAGCAGTTCTTC.